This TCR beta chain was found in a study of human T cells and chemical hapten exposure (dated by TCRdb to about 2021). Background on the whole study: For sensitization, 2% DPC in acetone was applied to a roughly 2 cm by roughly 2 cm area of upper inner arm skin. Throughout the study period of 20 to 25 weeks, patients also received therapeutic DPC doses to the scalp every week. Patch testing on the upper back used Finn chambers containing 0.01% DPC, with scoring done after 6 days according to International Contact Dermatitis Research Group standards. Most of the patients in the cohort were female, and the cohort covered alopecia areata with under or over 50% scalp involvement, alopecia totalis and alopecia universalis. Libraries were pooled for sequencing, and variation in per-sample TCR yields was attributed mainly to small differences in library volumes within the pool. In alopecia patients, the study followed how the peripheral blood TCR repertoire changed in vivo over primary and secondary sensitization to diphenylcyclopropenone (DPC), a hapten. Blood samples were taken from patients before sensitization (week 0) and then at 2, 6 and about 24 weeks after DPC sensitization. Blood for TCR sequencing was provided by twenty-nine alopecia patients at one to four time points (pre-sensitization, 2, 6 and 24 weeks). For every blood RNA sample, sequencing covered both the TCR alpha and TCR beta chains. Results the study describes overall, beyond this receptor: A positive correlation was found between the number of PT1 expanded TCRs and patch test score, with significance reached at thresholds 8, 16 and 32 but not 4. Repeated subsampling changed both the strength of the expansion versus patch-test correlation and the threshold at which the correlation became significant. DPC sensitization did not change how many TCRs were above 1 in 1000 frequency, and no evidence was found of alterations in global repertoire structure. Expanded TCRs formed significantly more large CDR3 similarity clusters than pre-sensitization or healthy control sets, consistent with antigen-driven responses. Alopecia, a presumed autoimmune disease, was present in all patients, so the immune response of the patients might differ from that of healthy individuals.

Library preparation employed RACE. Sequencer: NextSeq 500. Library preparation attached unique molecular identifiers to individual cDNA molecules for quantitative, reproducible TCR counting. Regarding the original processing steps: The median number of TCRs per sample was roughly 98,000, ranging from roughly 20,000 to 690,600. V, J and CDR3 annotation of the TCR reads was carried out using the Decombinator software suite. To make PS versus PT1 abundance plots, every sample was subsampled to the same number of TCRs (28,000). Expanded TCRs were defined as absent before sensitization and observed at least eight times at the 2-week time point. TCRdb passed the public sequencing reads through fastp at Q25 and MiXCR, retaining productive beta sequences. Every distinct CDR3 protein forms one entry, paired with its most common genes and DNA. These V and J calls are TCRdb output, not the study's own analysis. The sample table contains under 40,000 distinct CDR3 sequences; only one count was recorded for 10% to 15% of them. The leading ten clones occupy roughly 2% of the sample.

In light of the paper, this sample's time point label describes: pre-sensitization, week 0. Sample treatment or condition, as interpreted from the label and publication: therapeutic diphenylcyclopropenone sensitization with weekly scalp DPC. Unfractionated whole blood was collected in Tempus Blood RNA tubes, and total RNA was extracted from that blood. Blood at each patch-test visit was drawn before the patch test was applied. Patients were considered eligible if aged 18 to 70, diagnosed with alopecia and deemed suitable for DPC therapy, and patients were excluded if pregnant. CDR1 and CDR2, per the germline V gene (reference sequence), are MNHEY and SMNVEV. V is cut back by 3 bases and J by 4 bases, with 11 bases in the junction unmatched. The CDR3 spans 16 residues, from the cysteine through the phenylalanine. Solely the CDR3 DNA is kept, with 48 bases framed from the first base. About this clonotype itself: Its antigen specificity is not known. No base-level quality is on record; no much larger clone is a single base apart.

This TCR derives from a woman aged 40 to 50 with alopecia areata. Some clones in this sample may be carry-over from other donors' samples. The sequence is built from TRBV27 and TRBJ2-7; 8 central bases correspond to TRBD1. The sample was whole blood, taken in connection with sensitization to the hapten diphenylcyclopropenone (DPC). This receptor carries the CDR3 CASSFTGTGTGYEQYF. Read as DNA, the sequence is TGTGCCAGCAGTTTTACAGGAACCGGGACAGGATACGAGCAGTACTTC.